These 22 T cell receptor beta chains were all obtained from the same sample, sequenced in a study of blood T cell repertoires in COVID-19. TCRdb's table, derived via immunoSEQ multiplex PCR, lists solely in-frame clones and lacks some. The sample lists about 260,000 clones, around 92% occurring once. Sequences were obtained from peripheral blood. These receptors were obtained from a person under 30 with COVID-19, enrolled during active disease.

CDR3 protein: CSVEEREVVRNEQFF. For the CDR3, the DNA is TGCAGCGTTGAAGAGCGGGAGGTGGTACGAAATGAGCAGTTCTTC. The gene calls are TRBV29-1 and TRBJ2-1; 8 nucleotides agree with TRBD2. The CDR3 contains 15 residues. Looked up from germline, CDR1 is SQVTM and CDR2 is ANQGSEA. With 0 bases clipped from V and 7 bases from J, the junction kept 8 bases outside the gene matches.

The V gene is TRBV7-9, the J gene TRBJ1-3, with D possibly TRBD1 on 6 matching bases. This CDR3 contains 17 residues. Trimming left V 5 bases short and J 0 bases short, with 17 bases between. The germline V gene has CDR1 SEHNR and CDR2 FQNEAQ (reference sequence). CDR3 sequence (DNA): TGTGCCAGCAGCAAATCCGGGACACCAAGCTCTGGAAACACCATATATTTT. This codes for CASSKSGTPSSGNTIYF.

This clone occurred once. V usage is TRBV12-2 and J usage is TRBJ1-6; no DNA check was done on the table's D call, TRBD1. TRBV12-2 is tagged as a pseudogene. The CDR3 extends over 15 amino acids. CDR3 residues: CASRLVLTFRSPLHF. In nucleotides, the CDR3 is TGTGCAAGTCGCTTAGTATTGACATTCCGATCACCCCTCCACTTT.

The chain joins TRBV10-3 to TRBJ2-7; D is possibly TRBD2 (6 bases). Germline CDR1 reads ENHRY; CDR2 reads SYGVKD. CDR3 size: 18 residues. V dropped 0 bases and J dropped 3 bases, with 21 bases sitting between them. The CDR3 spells CAISESIERLVDGYEQYF. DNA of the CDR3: TGTGCCATCAGTGAGTCTATAGAGCGACTAGTGGATGGCTACGAGCAGTACTTC.

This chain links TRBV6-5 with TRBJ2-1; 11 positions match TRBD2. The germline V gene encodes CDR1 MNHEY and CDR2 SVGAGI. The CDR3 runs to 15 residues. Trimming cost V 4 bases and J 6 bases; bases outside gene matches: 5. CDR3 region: CASSLLAGVINEQFF. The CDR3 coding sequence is TGTGCCAGCAGTTTACTAGCGGGAGTTATCAATGAGCAGTTCTTC.

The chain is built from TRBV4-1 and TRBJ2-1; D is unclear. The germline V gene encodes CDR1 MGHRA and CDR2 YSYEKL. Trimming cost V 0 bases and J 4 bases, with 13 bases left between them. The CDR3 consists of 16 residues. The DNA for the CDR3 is TGCGCCAGCAGCCAAGACACCAGTTCCGGGTACAATGAGCAGTTCTTC. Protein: CASSQDTSSGYNEQFF.

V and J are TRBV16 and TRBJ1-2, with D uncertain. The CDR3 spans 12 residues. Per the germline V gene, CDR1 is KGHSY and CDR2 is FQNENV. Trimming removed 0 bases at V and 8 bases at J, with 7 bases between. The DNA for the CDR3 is TGTGCCAGCAGCCAATCCGGGAGAGGCTACACCTTC. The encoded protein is CASSQSGRGYTF. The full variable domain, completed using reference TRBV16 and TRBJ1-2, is GEEVAQTPKHLVRGEGQKAKLYCAPIKGHSYVFWYQQVLKNEFKFLISFQNENVFDETGMPKERFSAKCLPNSPCSLEIQATKLEDSAVYFCASSQSGRGYTFGSGTRLTVV.

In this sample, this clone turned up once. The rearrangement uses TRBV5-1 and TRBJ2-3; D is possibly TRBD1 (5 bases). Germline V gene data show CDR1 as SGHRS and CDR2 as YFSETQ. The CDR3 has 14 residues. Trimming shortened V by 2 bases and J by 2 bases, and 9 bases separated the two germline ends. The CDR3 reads CASSFSGITDTQYF. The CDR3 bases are TGCGCCAGCAGCTTTTCAGGGATCACAGATACGCAGTATTTT.

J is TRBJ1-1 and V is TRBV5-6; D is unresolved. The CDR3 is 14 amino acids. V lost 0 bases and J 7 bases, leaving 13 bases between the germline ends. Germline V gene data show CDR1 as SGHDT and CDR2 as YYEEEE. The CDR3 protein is CASSLEAAAIEAFF. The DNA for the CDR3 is TGTGCCAGCAGCTTGGAAGCGGCCGCCATTGAAGCTTTCTTT.

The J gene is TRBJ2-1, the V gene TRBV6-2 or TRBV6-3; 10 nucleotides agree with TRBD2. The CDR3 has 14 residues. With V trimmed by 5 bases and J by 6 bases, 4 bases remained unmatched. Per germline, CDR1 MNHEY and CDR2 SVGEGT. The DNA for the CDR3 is TGTGCCAGCAGTCTAGCGGGAGAGGTCAATGAGCAGTTCTTC. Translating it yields CASSLAGEVNEQFF.

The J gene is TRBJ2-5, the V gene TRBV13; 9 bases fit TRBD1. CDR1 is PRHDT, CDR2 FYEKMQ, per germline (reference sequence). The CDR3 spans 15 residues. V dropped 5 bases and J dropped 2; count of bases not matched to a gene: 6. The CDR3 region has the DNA TGTGCCAGCAGCCCGGGACAGGGCAGACAAGAGACCCAGTACTTC. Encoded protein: CASSPGQGRQETQYF. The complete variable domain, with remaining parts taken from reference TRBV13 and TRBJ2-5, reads AAGVIQSPRHLIKEKRETATLKCYPIPRHDTVYWYQQGPGQDPQFLISFYEKMQSDKGSIPDRFSAQQFSDYHSELNMSSLELGDSALYFCASSPGQGRQETQYFGPGTRLLVL.

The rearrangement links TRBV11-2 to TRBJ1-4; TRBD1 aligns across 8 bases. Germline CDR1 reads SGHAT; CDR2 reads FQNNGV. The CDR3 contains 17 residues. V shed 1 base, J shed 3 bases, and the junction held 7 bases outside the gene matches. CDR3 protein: CASSLGLTGGANEKLFF. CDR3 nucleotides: TGTGCCAGCAGCTTAGGCCTAACAGGGGGAGCTAATGAAAAACTGTTTTTT. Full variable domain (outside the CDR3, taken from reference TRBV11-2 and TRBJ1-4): EAGVAQSPRYKIIEKRQSVAFWCNPISGHATLYWYQQILGQGPKLLIQFQNNGVVDDSQLPKDRFSAERLKGVDSTLKIQPAKLEDSAVYLCASSLGLTGGANEKLFFGSGTQLSVL.

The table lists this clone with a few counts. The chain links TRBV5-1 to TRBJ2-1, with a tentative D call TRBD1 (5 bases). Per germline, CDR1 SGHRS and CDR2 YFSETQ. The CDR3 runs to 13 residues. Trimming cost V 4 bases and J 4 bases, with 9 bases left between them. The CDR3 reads CASSPAGYNEQFF. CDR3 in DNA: TGCGCCAGCAGCCCGGCAGGGTACAATGAGCAGTTCTTC.

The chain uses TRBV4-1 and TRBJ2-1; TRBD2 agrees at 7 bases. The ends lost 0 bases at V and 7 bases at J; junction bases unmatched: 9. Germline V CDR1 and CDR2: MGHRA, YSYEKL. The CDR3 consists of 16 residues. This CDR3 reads CASSQDYLAGGNEQFF. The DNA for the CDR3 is TGCGCCAGCAGCCAAGATTATCTGGCCGGGGGGAATGAGCAGTTCTTC.

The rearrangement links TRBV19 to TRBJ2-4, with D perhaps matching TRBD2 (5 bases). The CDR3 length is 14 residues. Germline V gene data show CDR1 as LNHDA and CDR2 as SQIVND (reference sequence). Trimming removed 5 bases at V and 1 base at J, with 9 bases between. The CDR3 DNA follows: TGTGCCAGTAGTTTGGGCGGGGCCAAAAACATTCAGTACTTC. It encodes CASSLGGAKNIQYF.

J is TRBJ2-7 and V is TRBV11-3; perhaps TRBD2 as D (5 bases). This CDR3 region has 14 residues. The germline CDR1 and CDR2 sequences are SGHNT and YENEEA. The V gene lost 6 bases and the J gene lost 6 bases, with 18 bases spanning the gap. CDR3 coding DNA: TGTGCCAGCAGTCACGGGAACAAACCTTCCGAGCAGTACTTC. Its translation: CASSHGNKPSEQYF. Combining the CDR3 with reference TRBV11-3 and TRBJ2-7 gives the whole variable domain EAGVVQSPRYKIIEKKQPVAFWCNPISGHNTLYWYLQNLGQGPELLIRYENEEAVDDSQLPKDRFSAERLKGVDSTLKIQPAELGDSAVYLCASSHGNKPSEQYFGPGTRLTVT.

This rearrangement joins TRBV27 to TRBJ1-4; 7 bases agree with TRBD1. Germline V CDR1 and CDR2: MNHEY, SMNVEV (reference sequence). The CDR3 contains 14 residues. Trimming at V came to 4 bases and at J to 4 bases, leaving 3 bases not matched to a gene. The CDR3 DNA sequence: TGTGCCAGCAGTTACAGGGGAAATAATGAAAAACTGTTTTTT. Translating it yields CASSYRGNNEKLFF.

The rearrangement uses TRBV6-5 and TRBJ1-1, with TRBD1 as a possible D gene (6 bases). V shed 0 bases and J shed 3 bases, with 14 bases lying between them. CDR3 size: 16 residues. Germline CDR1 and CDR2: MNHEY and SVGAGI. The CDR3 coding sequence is TGTGCCAGCAGTTACTCAGGGGCCTCAGGGGACACTGAAGCTTTCTTT. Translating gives CASSYSGASGDTEAFF.

CDR3 nucleotide sequence: TGCAGCGTTCGCACCCCTGGGGGGAGCTCCTACGAGCAGTACTTC. Translating gives CSVRTPGGSSYEQYF. The chain has TRBV29-1 and TRBJ2-7; tentative D call: TRBD2 (6 bases). The CDR3 extends over 15 amino acids. Trimming stripped 5 bases from V and 0 bases from J, with 17 bases between. Per germline, CDR1 SQVTM and CDR2 ANQGSEA.

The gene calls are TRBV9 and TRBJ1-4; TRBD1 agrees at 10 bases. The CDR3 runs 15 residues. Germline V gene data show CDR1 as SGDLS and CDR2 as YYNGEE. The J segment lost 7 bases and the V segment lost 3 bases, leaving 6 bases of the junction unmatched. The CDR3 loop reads CASSGGTGAGEKLFF. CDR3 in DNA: TGTGCCAGCAGCGGGGGGACAGGGGCTGGTGAAAAACTGTTTTTT. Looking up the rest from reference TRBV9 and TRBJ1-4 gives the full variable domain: DSGVTQTPKHLITATGQRVTLRCSPRSGDLSVYWYQQSLDQGLQFLIQYYNGEERAKGNILERFSAQQFPDLHSELNLSSLELGDSALYFCASSGGTGAGEKLFFGSGTQLSVL.

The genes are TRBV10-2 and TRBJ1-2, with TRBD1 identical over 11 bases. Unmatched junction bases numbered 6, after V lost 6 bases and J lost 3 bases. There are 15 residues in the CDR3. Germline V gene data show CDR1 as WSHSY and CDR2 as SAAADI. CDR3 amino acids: CASRGTGGAYYGYTF. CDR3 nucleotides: TGCGCCAGCAGGGGGACAGGGGGGGCCTACTATGGCTACACCTTC.

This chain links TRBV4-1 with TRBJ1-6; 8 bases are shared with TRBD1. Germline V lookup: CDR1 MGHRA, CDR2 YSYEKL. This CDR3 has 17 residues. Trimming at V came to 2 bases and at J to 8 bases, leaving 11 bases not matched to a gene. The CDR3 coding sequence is TGCGCCAGCAGCCAACTTGCAGGGGGCGCCTGGGATTCACCCCTCCACTTT. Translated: CASSQLAGGAWDSPLHF.